This T cell receptor (beta chain) was obtained from a study of T cells in localized non-small cell lung cancer. Notes on the study in general: Out of the top 100 tumor clones, a median about 57 were seen in adjacent lung.

The method was immunoSEQ multiplex PCR; TCRdb's version includes in-frame clones alone and lacks a portion of them. The repertoire holds about 53,000 clones, with over 80% as singletons. The V gene lost 2 bases and the J gene lost 3 bases, with 8 bases spanning the gap. CDR1 is SEHNR and CDR2 is FQNEAQ in the germline V gene (reference sequence). This CDR3 has 14 amino acids. Comment on this clone: Antigen specificity is unknown.

This material consisted of peripheral blood mononuclear cells, taken before any cancer treatment. This clonotype originated in a man aged 40 to 69 with stage III lung adenocarcinoma. This chain joins TRBV7-9 and TRBJ2-1; D may be TRBD2 (5 bases). The CDR3 nucleotides are TGTGCCAGCAGCTTAATTGCGGGCTACAATGAGCAGTTCTTC. Translating it yields CASSLIAGYNEQFF.